The 27 T cell receptor beta chains given below trace back to one sample, sequenced in a study of shared clonotypes between healthy human individuals. Here immunoSEQ multiplex PCR was the method, and the copy in TCRdb shows in-frame clones only, minus some. The table includes 490,000 or so clones, 70% to 80% detected once. What was sequenced was PBMCs. These receptor sequences come from a middle-aged woman in good health. Some clones in this sample may be carry-over from other donors' samples.

V and J are TRBV5-1 and TRBJ2-2; D not certain. The CDR3 loop spans 14 amino acids. Deletions cut 4 bases from V and 1 base from J, with 8 bases between. The germline gives CDR1 SGHRS, CDR2 YFSETQ. The DNA for the CDR3 is TGCGCCAGCAGCCAAGACCAGAACACCGGGGAGCTGTTTTTT. This gives the protein CASSQDQNTGELFF.

V usage is TRBV30 and J usage is TRBJ1-2, with a tentative D call TRBD1 (5 bases). CDR3 size: 12 residues. The ends were cut back, 5 bases at V and 1 base at J, with 8 bases in the middle. Per germline, CDR1 GTSNPN and CDR2 SVGIG (reference sequence). The CDR3 is CAWEGLNYGYTF. Written as DNA, the CDR3 is TGTGCCTGGGAGGGACTTAACTATGGCTACACCTTC.

The rearrangement uses TRBV7-3 and TRBJ2-3, with D perhaps TRBD1 (5 bases). CDR1 is SGHTA and CDR2 is FQGTGA in the germline V gene. The CDR3 is 13 amino acids. The V end was cut by 1 base, the J end by 6 bases, with 8 bases between. CDR3 in DNA: TGTGCCAGCAGCTTAATCCGACAGGATACGCAGTATTTT. Amino acids: CASSLIRQDTQYF.

V usage is TRBV5-1 and J usage is TRBJ2-3; D is uncertain. Trimming pared 3 bases from V and 1 base from J, leaving 15 bases between. This CDR3 comprises 16 residues. Germline CDR1 SGHRS, CDR2 YFSETQ. The CDR3 sequence: CASSSLPAEGTDTQYF. The CDR3 DNA reads as TGCGCCAGCAGCTCACTCCCAGCCGAGGGCACAGATACGCAGTATTTT.

The CDR3 DNA follows: TGTGCCAGCAGCGTAGGGGGGACTAGTATTATCTACGAGCAGTACTTC. As protein: CASSVGGTSIIYEQYF. The chain joins TRBV9 to TRBJ2-7; 8 bases align to TRBD2. The CDR3 runs to 16 residues. Germline CDR1 SGDLS, CDR2 YYNGEE. Trimming removed 0 bases from V and 3 bases from J; junction bases left unmatched: 8.

The chain recombines TRBV9 with TRBJ2-2, with D uncertain. The CDR3 runs to 15 residues. Germline CDR1 SGDLS, CDR2 YYNGEE. V lost 3 bases, J lost 3 bases, and 12 bases lay in between. CDR3 nucleotides: TGTGCCAGCAGCGCACGGCACACCGACACCGGGGAGCTGTTTTTT. This encodes CASSARHTDTGELFF.

This sequence joins TRBV9 and TRBJ1-3; 8 bases line up with TRBD1. The CDR3 has 18 residues. V trimming: 0 bases; J trimming: 0 bases; junction bases outside the gene matches: 8. The V gene's germline CDR1 is SGDLS and CDR2 YYNGEE. CDR3 loop: CASSVALGQDDSGNTIYF. The CDR3 DNA reads TGTGCCAGCAGCGTAGCCCTGGGACAGGACGACTCTGGAAACACCATATATTTT.

This chain uses TRBV6-6 with TRBJ1-4; 8 bases match TRBD1. Germline loops: CDR1 MNHNY, CDR2 SVGAGI (reference sequence). The CDR3 is made up of 15 amino acids. V lost 6 bases and J lost 5; bases outside the gene matches: 8. Here the CDR3 reads CASRLTQGANEKLFF. DNA for the CDR3: TGTGCCAGCAGATTAACCCAGGGGGCGAATGAAAAACTGTTTTTT.

The rearrangement links TRBV7-2 to TRBJ2-5, with unresolved D. The V gene's germline CDR1 is SGHTA and CDR2 FQGNSA. V was cut by 1 base and J by 0 bases, with 6 bases left in between. The CDR3 contains 14 residues. The CDR3 DNA reads as TGTGCCAGCAGCTTAGGGCAGTACCAAGAGACCCAGTACTTC. Protein sequence: CASSLGQYQETQYF.

The chain joins TRBV7-9 to TRBJ1-4; D unclear. Trimming left V 0 bases short and J 2 bases short, with 10 bases between. This CDR3 is 16 amino acids long. Germline V gene sequence: CDR1 SEHNR, CDR2 FQNEAQ (reference sequence). The CDR3, as DNA: TGTGCCAGCAGCTTAGCATTTTGGGGTACTAATGAAAAACTGTTTTTT. It translates to CASSLAFWGTNEKLFF.

The J gene is TRBJ2-1, the V gene TRBV2, with TRBD2 matching 9 bases. This CDR3 has 17 residues. J lost 9 bases, V lost 5 bases, and 17 bases had no gene match. The germline V gene encodes CDR1 SNHLY and CDR2 FYNNEI. CDR3 nucleotide sequence: TGTGCCAGCAGTTCATCCGGGACTAGCCGACATTATGGTGAGCAGTTCTTC. Protein sequence: CASSSSGTSRHYGEQFF.

The J gene is TRBJ2-1, the V gene TRBV28; D unresolved. Germline CDR1 and CDR2: MDHEN and SYDVKM. The CDR3 length is 12 residues. V was pared by 7 bases and J by 9 bases, with 13 bases between. This CDR3 reads CASTSYGGEQFF. In DNA form, the CDR3 reads TGTGCCAGCACCTCCTACGGTGGTGAGCAGTTCTTC.

The V gene is TRBV7-9, the J gene TRBJ2-1, with D perhaps matching TRBD1 (5 bases). Germline V gene sequence: CDR1 SEHNR, CDR2 FQNEAQ (reference sequence). V shed 5 bases and J shed 4 bases, with 12 bases lying between them. The CDR3 runs 14 residues. The CDR3 DNA follows: TGTGCCAGCAGCCCCCGCAGGGATTACAATGAGCAGTTCTTC. Its protein product is CASSPRRDYNEQFF.

CDR3 sequence (DNA): TGTGCCAGCAGTCGGGGGACAGGGCAAGATGGCTACACCTTC. This translates into CASSRGTGQDGYTF. J is TRBJ1-2 and V is TRBV28, with 9 bases matching TRBD1. Germline V gene sequence: CDR1 MDHEN, CDR2 SYDVKM. The CDR3 contains 14 residues. The V and J ends lost 5 bases and 6 bases, in that order; junction bases with no gene match: 7.

The chain joins TRBV5-4 to TRBJ1-1, with no clear D. The CDR3 is 15 residues long. In germline, CDR1 is SGHNT, CDR2 YYREEE (reference sequence). Deletions cut 4 bases from V and 0 bases from J, with 13 bases between. CDR3 in amino acids: CASSPTGVVNTEAFF. The CDR3 region has the DNA TGTGCCAGCAGCCCGACCGGGGTGGTGAACACTGAAGCTTTCTTT.

This rearrangement joins TRBV6-5 to TRBJ2-7; TRBD1 matches 7 bases. V was pared by 1 base and J by 2 bases, with 2 bases of the junction left unmatched. The CDR3 covers 14 residues. The V gene's germline CDR1 is MNHEY and CDR2 SVGAGI. This CDR3 is CASSYWQGAYEQYF. The CDR3, as DNA: TGTGCCAGCAGTTACTGGCAGGGGGCCTACGAGCAGTACTTC.

V and J are TRBV11-2 and TRBJ1-2; TRBD1 might be the D (5 bases). Trimming left V 5 bases short and J 2 bases short, with 15 bases between. The CDR3 totals 15 residues. Germline CDR1 is SGHAT and CDR2 is FQNNGV. The CDR3 sequence: CASSPGTGRNYGYTF. As DNA, the CDR3 is TGTGCCAGCAGCCCCGGGACGGGACGCAACTATGGCTACACCTTC.

This chain uses TRBV28 with TRBJ2-7; 7 positions match TRBD1. Trimming took 7 bases from V and 6 from J; bases not matched to a gene: 9. The germline V gene encodes CDR1 MDHEN and CDR2 SYDVKM. The CDR3 covers 13 residues. The chain's CDR3 is CASTRQGIGEQYF. The DNA for the CDR3 is TGTGCCAGCACCAGACAGGGAATAGGCGAGCAGTACTTC.

The chain couples TRBV21-1 to TRBJ1-1. TRBV21-1 is given as a pseudogene. The CDR3 loop spans 14 amino acids. CDR3 bases: TGTGCCAGCAGCAAAGCATCTACTGATCCGGGGGCTTTCTTT. Translated, it gives CASSKASTDPGAFF.

The rearrangement uses TRBV7-9 and TRBJ2-7; 10 nucleotides align to TRBD2. The V segment lost 4 bases and the J segment 4 bases; nucleotides outside the gene matches: 4. The germline V gene has CDR1 SEHNR and CDR2 FQNEAQ (reference sequence). This CDR3 is 14 amino acids long. In DNA, the CDR3 is TGTGCCAGCAGCTCAGCGGGAGGGCGTTACGAGCAGTACTTC. Translation gives CASSSAGGRYEQYF.

The CDR3 bases are TGCAGCGTCTCGAAAGCGGGAGATCGCTCCGAGCAGTACTTC. Translation: CSVSKAGDRSEQYF. V usage is TRBV29-1 and J usage is TRBJ2-7; 8 bases agree with TRBD2. V dropped 6 bases and J dropped 6; count of bases not matched to a gene: 13. This CDR3 is built from 14 residues. The germline V gene has CDR1 SQVTM and CDR2 ANQGSEA.

The V and J genes are TRBV2 and TRBJ2-2; D uncertain. The CDR3 contains 14 residues. V was shortened by 0 bases and J by 4 bases, with 6 bases between the two germline ends. In germline, CDR1 is SNHLY, CDR2 FYNNEI. This CDR3 reads CASSEAVTTGELFF. Here the CDR3 DNA reads TGTGCCAGCAGTGAAGCAGTGACCACCGGGGAGCTGTTTTTT.

In this sample, this clone turned up once. The chain couples TRBV6-1 to TRBJ2-2; D is possibly TRBD1 (6 bases). The germline V gene encodes CDR1 MNHNS and CDR2 SASEGT. The CDR3 runs to 13 residues. Trimming stripped 9 bases from V and 4 bases from J, with 12 bases between. The CDR3 DNA is TGTGCCAGTCCAGGGGAAGCCACCGGGGAGCTGTTTTTT. This codes for CASPGEATGELFF.

The chain combines TRBV5-4 with TRBJ1-2; TRBD1 aligns across 8 bases. CDR3 length: 15 residues. The V gene end was trimmed by 4 bases and the J gene end by 2 bases; junction bases not matched to a gene: 7. The germline gives CDR1 SGHNT, CDR2 YYREEE (reference sequence). CDR3 amino acids: CASSVTGQGNYGYTF. The CDR3 coding sequence is TGTGCCAGCAGCGTAACCGGACAGGGCAACTATGGCTACACCTTC.

The V call is TRBV7-8, the J call TRBJ1-2, with unresolved D. Germline CDR1 reads SGHVS; CDR2 reads FQNEAQ. V was clipped by 1 base and J by 8 bases, with 14 bases between them. The CDR3 runs to 14 residues. This CDR3 reads CASSLVGGSGGYTF. CDR3 nucleotide sequence: TGTGCCAGCAGCTTAGTAGGCGGTTCGGGGGGCTACACCTTC. The whole variable domain, filled in from reference TRBV7-8 and TRBJ1-2, reads GAGVSQSPRYKVAKRGQDVALRCDPISGHVSLFWYQQALGQGPEFLTYFQNEAQLDKSGLPSDRFFAERPEGSVSTLKIQRTQQEDSAVYLCASSLVGGSGGYTFGSGTRLTVV.

The V call is TRBV7-8, the J call TRBJ2-7; TRBD1 matches at 10 bases. Germline CDR1 is SGHVS and CDR2 is FQNEAQ. V was clipped by 5 bases and J by 4 bases; unmatched bases: 8. The CDR3 contains 15 residues. This CDR3 reads CASSPEGTGAYEQYF. DNA for the CDR3: TGTGCCAGCAGCCCCGAGGGGACAGGGGCTTACGAGCAGTACTTC.

This clone was counted a few times. The chain employs TRBV19 and TRBJ2-1; D may match TRBD1 or TRBD2 (5 bases each). This CDR3 contains 14 residues. CDR1 is LNHDA and CDR2 is SQIVND in the germline V gene (reference sequence). Trimming pared 3 bases from V and 8 bases from J, leaving 14 bases between. CDR3 bases: TGTGCCAGTAGTATCACGGGACGACTCGATGAGCAGTTCTTC. As protein: CASSITGRLDEQFF. Full variable domain (outside the CDR3, taken from reference TRBV19 and TRBJ2-1): DGGITQSPKYLFRKEGQNVTLSCEQNLNHDAMYWYRQDPGQGLRLIYYSQIVNDFQKGDIAEGYSVSREKKESFPLTVTSAQKNPTAFYLCASSITGRLDEQFFGPGTRLTVL.